The TCR beta chain described here comes from a study of control samples from healthy donors and cancer patients. V was cut by 7 bases and J by 3 bases, with 10 bases left in between. The CDR3 runs to 13 residues. Sequenced by immunoSEQ multiplex PCR; TCRdb stores in-frame clones only, minus some. The table includes about 230,000 clones, about four fifths detected once. The TCR was taken from a woman in her sixties or seventies with lung cancer. The V call is TRBV12-3 or TRBV12-4, the J call TRBJ1-3; no reliable D call. The sample taken for sequencing was PBMCs. The CDR3 protein is CASTRSGGNTIYF. The CDR3, as DNA: TGTGCCAGCACCAGGTCGGGTGGAAACACCATATATTTT.